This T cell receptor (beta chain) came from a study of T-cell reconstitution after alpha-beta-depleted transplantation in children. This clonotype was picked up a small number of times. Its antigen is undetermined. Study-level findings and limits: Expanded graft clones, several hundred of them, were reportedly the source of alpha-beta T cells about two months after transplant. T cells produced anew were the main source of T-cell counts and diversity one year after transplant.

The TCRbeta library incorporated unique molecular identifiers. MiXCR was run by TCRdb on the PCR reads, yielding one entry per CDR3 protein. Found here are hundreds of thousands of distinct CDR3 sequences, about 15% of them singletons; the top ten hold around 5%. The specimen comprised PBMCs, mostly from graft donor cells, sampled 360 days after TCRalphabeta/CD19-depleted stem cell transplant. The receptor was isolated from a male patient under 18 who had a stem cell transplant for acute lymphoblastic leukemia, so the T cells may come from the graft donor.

The CDR3 loop is CSVETEDRSSYEQYF. For the CDR3, the DNA is TGCAGCGTTGAAACAGAGGACAGGTCCTCCTACGAGCAGTACTTC. V usage is TRBV29-1 and J usage is TRBJ2-7; 7 positions match TRBD1. This CDR3 has 15 amino acids. J gave up 0 bases and V 2 bases, and 7 bases lay outside the gene matches. The V gene's germline CDR1 is SQVTM and CDR2 ANQGSEA.